A selection of T cell receptor beta chains follows, all from one sample in a study of Graves' ophthalmopathy and Graves' hyperthyroidism. TCRdb itself ran the multiplex PCR reads through MiXCR, one entry per CDR3 protein. The table records 650,000 to 800,000 distinct CDR3 sequences, more than 40% of them present only once. The specimen sequenced was peripheral blood. These receptors came from an adult man with Graves' ophthalmopathy. Both conserved end residues are part of each CDR3. A D gene is named only where the DNA matches it firmly. Only part of the rows carry a size: once, few, many, or a class if the clone is expanded.

J gene: TRBJ2-2
V gene: TRBV29-1
D gene: TRBD2
clone size: NA
CDR3 DNA: TGCAGCGTGGAGACTAGCGGGGGGAGCACCGGGGAGCTGTTTTTT
CDR3 protein: CSVETSGGSTGELFF

J gene: TRBJ2-1
V gene: TRBV20-1
D gene: NA
clone size: once
CDR3 DNA: TGCAGTGCCGCCGAGCTTAATGAGCAGTTCTTC
CDR3 protein: CSAAELNEQFF

J gene: TRBJ1-1
V gene: TRBV7-9
D gene: NA
clone size: many
CDR3 DNA: TGTGCCAGCAGTCTCCAGGCAGGGAGGGTAACTGAAGCTTTCTTT
CDR3 protein: CASSLQAGRVTEAFF

J gene: TRBJ1-2
V gene: TRBV4-1
D gene: TRBD1
clone size: many
CDR3 DNA: TGCGCCAGCAGCCCTCAACAGGGGGCGGCGGAGGGCTACACCTTC
CDR3 protein: CASSPQQGAAEGYTF

J gene: TRBJ1-2
V gene: TRBV29-1
D gene: NA
clone size: NA
CDR3 DNA: TGCAGCGTACAGGGTCTGTGGGGCTACACCTTC
CDR3 protein: CSVQGLWGYTF

J gene: TRBJ1-6
V gene: TRBV25-1
D gene: NA
clone size: NA
CDR3 DNA: TGTGCCAGCAGTGAATACCAGGGGCTTAATTCACCCCTCCACTTT
CDR3 protein: CASSEYQGLNSPLHF

J gene: TRBJ1-3
V gene: TRBV5-1
D gene: TRBD1
clone size: few
CDR3 DNA: TGCGCCAGCAGCTTGGGAGCGGTACCAGGGGGCGTCTGGTTCTTT
CDR3 protein: CASSLGAVPGGVWFF

J gene: TRBJ1-5
V gene: TRBV19
D gene: NA
clone size: many
CDR3 DNA: TGTGCCAGTAGCCCGACAGGAGGCCCAGGTCAGCCCCAGCATTTT
CDR3 protein: CASSPTGGPGQPQHF

J gene: TRBJ1-3
V gene: TRBV6-5
D gene: NA
clone size: few
CDR3 DNA: TGTGCCAGCAGTTACTCGGCGACTCTCCAGGCTGGAAACACCATATATTTT
CDR3 protein: CASSYSATLQAGNTIYF

J gene: TRBJ2-6
V gene: TRBV12-3/TRBV12-4
D gene: NA
clone size: NA
CDR3 DNA: TGTGCCAGCAGCCCGGTAAATGGGGCCAACGTCCTGACTTTC
CDR3 protein: CASSPVNGANVLTF

J gene: TRBJ2-5
V gene: TRBV2
D gene: NA
clone size: NA
CDR3 DNA: TGTGCCAGCAGTCAGGGGGGGTTTTTGGAGACCCAGTACTTC
CDR3 protein: CASSQGGFLETQYF

J gene: TRBJ2-7
V gene: TRBV7-8
D gene: TRBD1
clone size: NA
CDR3 DNA: TGTGCCAGCAGCTTCCGGACAGGGGGCGCTTCCTACGAGCAGTACTTC
CDR3 protein: CASSFRTGGASYEQYF

J gene: TRBJ1-6
V gene: TRBV10-3
D gene: TRBD1
clone size: many
CDR3 DNA: TGTGCCATCAGTACAAACAAAGGTGGGACAGGGGTGTCGGATTCACCCCTCCACTTT
CDR3 protein: CAISTNKGGTGVSDSPLHF

J gene: TRBJ1-2
V gene: TRBV30
D gene: TRBD1
clone size: NA
CDR3 DNA: TGTGCCTGGAGTGTACTAGGACAGGCCATCTACACCTTC
CDR3 protein: CAWSVLGQAIYTF

J gene: TRBJ2-2
V gene: TRBV25-1
D gene: NA
clone size: many
CDR3 DNA: TGTGCCAGCAGTGATCCGGGCGCCGGGGAGCTGTTTTTT
CDR3 protein: CASSDPGAGELFF

J gene: TRBJ1-1
V gene: TRBV2
D gene: TRBD1
clone size: NA
CDR3 DNA: TGTGCCAGCAGGGGACGGGACAGGGGCACTGAAGCTTTCTTT
CDR3 protein: CASRGRDRGTEAFF

J gene: TRBJ1-5
V gene: TRBV2
D gene: NA
clone size: many
CDR3 DNA: TGTGCCAGCAGTGTATGGCCAGCTAATCAGCCCCAGCATTTT
CDR3 protein: CASSVWPANQPQHF

J gene: TRBJ1-3
V gene: TRBV20-1
D gene: NA
clone size: NA
CDR3 DNA: TGCAGTGCTAGGACTTCCGGAAACACCATATATTTT
CDR3 protein: CSARTSGNTIYF

J gene: TRBJ2-7
V gene: TRBV10-3
D gene: NA
clone size: NA
CDR3 DNA: TGTGCCATCAGTGATCCAGGGATGGGAGCTACTTACGAGCAGTACTTC
CDR3 protein: CAISDPGMGATYEQYF

J gene: TRBJ2-5
V gene: TRBV25-1
D gene: NA
clone size: NA
CDR3 DNA: TGTGCCAGCACGATCGACAGCGCGCCGGGGCAAGAGACCCAGTACTTC
CDR3 protein: CASTIDSAPGQETQYF

J gene: TRBJ1-5
V gene: TRBV4-2
D gene: NA
clone size: few
CDR3 DNA: TGTGCCAGCAGCCAATGGACAGACTCTAGCGATCAGCCCCAGCATTTT
CDR3 protein: CASSQWTDSSDQPQHF

J gene: TRBJ1-2
V gene: TRBV29-1
D gene: NA
clone size: many
CDR3 DNA: TGCAGCGTTGATTCAACACCCTATGGCTACACCTTC
CDR3 protein: CSVDSTPYGYTF

J gene: TRBJ2-7
V gene: TRBV24-1
D gene: NA
clone size: NA
CDR3 DNA: TGTGCCAGCTCAACAGGACGGGGAAGTGGCGAGCAGTACTTC
CDR3 protein: CASSTGRGSGEQYF

J gene: TRBJ2-2
V gene: TRBV10-3
D gene: NA
clone size: few
CDR3 DNA: TGTGCCATCAGTGTGGGCACCCTCACCGGGGAGCTGTTTTTT
CDR3 protein: CAISVGTLTGELFF

J gene: TRBJ1-6
V gene: TRBV11-2
D gene: TRBD1
clone size: NA
CDR3 DNA: TGTGCCAGCAGCTACGGACAGGGTCGTTCACCCCTCCACTTT
CDR3 protein: CASSYGQGRSPLHF

J gene: TRBJ2-5
V gene: TRBV6-5
D gene: TRBD1
clone size: many
CDR3 DNA: TGTGCCAGCAGTTACTCGTGGGACAGCAAAGAGACCCAGTACTTC
CDR3 protein: CASSYSWDSKETQYF

J gene: TRBJ1-2
V gene: TRBV19
D gene: NA
clone size: NA
CDR3 DNA: TGTGCCAGTACCACCGCAGGGGCTAACTATGGCTACACCTTC
CDR3 protein: CASTTAGANYGYTF

J gene: TRBJ1-5
V gene: TRBV2
D gene: NA
clone size: NA
CDR3 DNA: TGTGCCAGCAGACGACTGGGGCCTCAGCCCCAGCATTTT
CDR3 protein: CASRRLGPQPQHF

J gene: TRBJ2-5
V gene: TRBV7-3
D gene: NA
clone size: NA
CDR3 DNA: TGTGCCAGCAGCCTCAGACAGGGGGCTAGCGGGACCCAAGAGCCCCAGTACTTC
CDR3 protein: CASSLRQGASGTQEPQYF

J gene: TRBJ2-2
V gene: TRBV7-9
D gene: TRBD1
clone size: many
CDR3 DNA: TGTGCCAGCAGCTTAGCCCTGACACAGGGGCCGAACACCGGGGAGCTGTTTTTT
CDR3 protein: CASSLALTQGPNTGELFF

J gene: TRBJ1-6
V gene: TRBV25-1
D gene: NA
clone size: NA
CDR3 DNA: TGTGCCAGCAGCTACAGGACCGGCCGCGGTTCACCCCTCCACTTT
CDR3 protein: CASSYRTGRGSPLHF

J gene: TRBJ2-5
V gene: TRBV20-1
D gene: NA
clone size: many
CDR3 DNA: TGCAGTGCTAGAGACAGGGGCCCCCAGTACTTC
CDR3 protein: CSARDRGPQYF

J gene: TRBJ2-7
V gene: TRBV29-1
D gene: TRBD2
clone size: many
CDR3 DNA: TGCAGCGTTGTCGGACTAGCGGCCTACGAGCAGTACTTC
CDR3 protein: CSVVGLAAYEQYF

J gene: TRBJ2-5
V gene: TRBV7-2
D gene: TRBD1
clone size: NA
CDR3 DNA: TGTGCCAGCAGCTATTACAGGGGGACCCAGTACTTC
CDR3 protein: CASSYYRGTQYF

J gene: TRBJ2-7
V gene: TRBV5-1
D gene: TRBD1
clone size: many
CDR3 DNA: TGCGCCAGCAGCGGACAGGGCCGGGGCGAGCAGTACTTC
CDR3 protein: CASSGQGRGEQYF

J gene: TRBJ1-5
V gene: TRBV6-2/TRBV6-3
D gene: NA
clone size: few
CDR3 DNA: TGTGCCAGCAGCGATCGGACGGACAATCAGCCCCAGCATTTT
CDR3 protein: CASSDRTDNQPQHF

J gene: TRBJ1-2
V gene: TRBV7-9
D gene: TRBD1
clone size: many
CDR3 DNA: TGTGCCAGCAGCTTAACCCCGACAGGGGGCCATGGCTACACCTTC
CDR3 protein: CASSLTPTGGHGYTF

J gene: TRBJ1-4
V gene: TRBV25-1
D gene: NA
clone size: NA
CDR3 DNA: TGTGCCAGCGGACCGGGACATCCGGAAAAACTGTTTTTT
CDR3 protein: CASGPGHPEKLFF

J gene: TRBJ1-6
V gene: TRBV19
D gene: TRBD1
clone size: few
CDR3 DNA: TGTGCCAGTAATGACAGGGGATATAGTAATTCACCCCTCCACTTT
CDR3 protein: CASNDRGYSNSPLHF

J gene: TRBJ1-4
V gene: TRBV12-3/TRBV12-4
D gene: NA
clone size: NA
CDR3 DNA: TGTGCCAGCAGTACTGCAGGGCCCACTAATGAAAAACTGTTTTTT
CDR3 protein: CASSTAGPTNEKLFF

J gene: TRBJ2-2
V gene: TRBV15
D gene: NA
clone size: NA
CDR3 DNA: TGTGCCACCAGCAGAGATAGGTTCAACACCGGGGAGCTGTTTTTT
CDR3 protein: CATSRDRFNTGELFF

J gene: TRBJ2-5
V gene: TRBV5-8
D gene: NA
clone size: many
CDR3 DNA: TGTGCCAGCAGCCTGGACTGGCAAGAGACCCAGTACTTC
CDR3 protein: CASSLDWQETQYF

J gene: TRBJ2-2
V gene: TRBV7-6
D gene: TRBD2
clone size: NA
CDR3 DNA: TGTGCCAGCAGCTTCGGGAGGGCCATCGGGGAGCTGTTTTTT
CDR3 protein: CASSFGRAIGELFF

J gene: TRBJ2-2
V gene: TRBV7-9
D gene: NA
clone size: NA
CDR3 DNA: TGTGCCAGCAGCAGGTACAGGGTTGAGACCGGGGAGCTGTTTTTT
CDR3 protein: CASSRYRVETGELFF

J gene: TRBJ2-2
V gene: TRBV5-4
D gene: TRBD2
clone size: once
CDR3 DNA: TGTGCCAGCAGCTTTCTAGCGGGGGTGTACAGCACCGGGGAGCTGTTTTTT
CDR3 protein: CASSFLAGVYSTGELFF

J gene: TRBJ2-2
V gene: TRBV11-2
D gene: TRBD2
clone size: few
CDR3 DNA: TGTGCCAGCAGCCGCCGTACTAGCGGGGGGGCGGTAACCGGGGAGCTGTTTTTT
CDR3 protein: CASSRRTSGGAVTGELFF

J gene: TRBJ1-1
V gene: TRBV6-1
D gene: NA
clone size: NA
CDR3 DNA: TGTGCCAGCAGTGAAGACCGGGCCTCAGCGACTGAAGCTTTCTTT
CDR3 protein: CASSEDRASATEAFF

J gene: TRBJ2-5
V gene: TRBV29-1
D gene: TRBD2
clone size: NA
CDR3 DNA: TGCAGCGTTGAAGGGGTAGCGGGGGACGGGGAGACCCAGTACTTC
CDR3 protein: CSVEGVAGDGETQYF

J gene: TRBJ1-1
V gene: TRBV5-8
D gene: NA
clone size: many
CDR3 DNA: TGTGCCAGCAGCCCAAGGGACGGAGGATTATTCTTT
CDR3 protein: CASSPRDGGLFF

J gene: TRBJ2-2
V gene: TRBV20-1
D gene: NA
clone size: many
CDR3 DNA: TGCAGCGCTGGGACGGTAAACACCGGGGAGCTGTTTTTT
CDR3 protein: CSAGTVNTGELFF